The 20 T cell receptor beta chains in this list originate from one sample, sequenced in a study of cytomegalovirus exposure and HLA in healthy donors. Amplification used 60 Vbeta primers and 13 Jbeta primers. TCRdb's table, derived via immunoSEQ multiplex PCR, lists solely in-frame clones and lacks some. Of under 200,000 clones in the sample, under 90% were seen once. Sequenced material: PBMCs. All receptors come from a male donor in good health and CMV-seronegative.

In the case of this clone: The junction departs from the called germline gene at one end, perhaps through a read error. The V gene is TRBV7-9, the J gene TRBJ1-3, with TRBD1 matching 9 bases. The V gene's germline CDR1 is SEHNR and CDR2 FQNEAQ (reference sequence). This CDR3 region has 15 residues. The CDR3 protein is CSSSLAGTGGNTIYF. The CDR3, as DNA: TGTTCCAGCAGCTTAGCCGGGACAGGGGGAAACACCATATATTTT.

This sequence joins TRBV6-5 and TRBJ1-2; 7 bases fit TRBD1. Germline assignment: CDR1 MNHEY and CDR2 SVGAGI. After removal of 6 bases from V and 5 bases from J, the junction contained 6 bases not matched to a gene. This CDR3 contains 13 residues. CDR3 protein: CASRSGTDYGYTF. DNA of the CDR3: TGTGCCAGCAGGTCCGGGACAGATTATGGCTACACCTTC.

This chain uses TRBV19 with TRBJ1-4; 8 bases are shared with TRBD1. V shed 5 bases, J shed 6 bases, and the junction held 5 bases outside the gene matches. The CDR3 covers 14 residues. Germline V lookup: CDR1 LNHDA, CDR2 SQIVND (reference sequence). The CDR3 reads CASSPTGEYEKLFF. Written as DNA, the CDR3 is TGTGCCAGTAGTCCGACAGGGGAGTATGAAAAACTGTTTTTT.

This chain uses TRBV7-8 with TRBJ2-7; D might be TRBD1 (6 bases). Per germline, CDR1 SGHVS and CDR2 FQNEAQ. The CDR3 runs 14 residues. Trimming removed 5 bases from V and 1 base from J, with 12 bases in between. CDR3 DNA sequence: TGTGCCAGCAGCCGAGGGGACACGTCCTACGAGCAGTACTTC. Its protein is CASSRGDTSYEQYF.

The chain recombines TRBV7-6 with TRBJ2-1; 7 bases are shared with TRBD2. This CDR3 spans 14 amino acids. V shed 3 bases, J shed 8 bases, and the junction held 7 bases outside the gene matches. Germline-derived CDR1 and CDR2 are SGHVS and FNYEAQ. The CDR3 region is CASSLGGIGYEQFF. CDR3 in DNA: TGTGCCAGCAGCTTGGGGGGGATTGGCTATGAGCAGTTCTTC.

This clone was found once. This chain uses TRBV4-2 with TRBJ2-5; TRBD2 matches at 10 bases. V lost 4 bases, J lost 4 bases, and 12 bases stayed unmatched. Looked up from germline, CDR1 is LGHNA and CDR2 is YNFKEQ. The CDR3 consists of 17 residues. The CDR3 sequence is CASSPASLAGAGETQYF. The CDR3 DNA follows: TGTGCCAGCAGCCCCGCGTCGCTAGCGGGGGCGGGAGAGACCCAGTACTTC.

The rearrangement joins TRBV7-6 to TRBJ2-7; 8 bases line up with TRBD1. CDR1 is SGHVS and CDR2 is FNYEAQ in the germline V gene. V dropped 5 bases and J dropped 5; count of bases not matched to a gene: 8. The CDR3 length is 14 residues. This CDR3 is CASSVRDRFNEQYF. CDR3 DNA: TGTGCCAGCAGCGTCCGGGACAGGTTCAACGAGCAGTACTTC.

This clone was recorded only once. CDR3 DNA: TGTGCCAGCAGTTTACAACTAGCGGGGTTGAATGAGCAGTTCTTC. It translates to CASSLQLAGLNEQFF. The J gene is TRBJ2-1, the V gene TRBV27; 10 nucleotides line up with TRBD2. The CDR3 extends over 15 amino acids. Germline V gene data show CDR1 as MNHEY and CDR2 as SMNVEV (reference sequence). J lost 7 bases, V lost 2 bases, and 5 bases had no gene match.

The chain employs TRBV7-8 and TRBJ2-1, with TRBD1 matching 7 bases. The CDR3 sequence is 14 residues long. Germline CDR1 and CDR2: SGHVS and FQNEAQ. Trimming took 5 bases from V and 3 from J; bases not matched to a gene: 4. This CDR3 is CASSRGQVYNEQFF. The DNA of the CDR3 is TGTGCCAGCAGCAGAGGACAGGTCTACAATGAGCAGTTCTTC.

The V call is TRBV7-3, the J call TRBJ2-2, with D uncertain. The CDR3 consists of 15 residues. Trimming removed 5 bases at V and 7 bases at J, with 17 bases between. From germline, CDR1 is SGHTA and CDR2 FQGTGA. The CDR3 sequence is CASSAYSRFGGELFF. The CDR3 DNA reads as TGTGCCAGCAGCGCGTATTCCCGGTTTGGCGGGGAGCTGTTTTTT.

The chain couples TRBV19 to TRBJ1-2; D is unclear. This CDR3 has 11 amino acids. The germline V and J ends were trimmed by 11 bases and 7 bases, with 14 bases remaining between them. CDR1 and CDR2 from the germline V gene are LNHDA and SQIVND (reference sequence). CDR3 nucleotides: TGTGCCGGCAGACGGGGTGCTGGCTACACCTTC. Protein product: CAGRRGAGYTF.

The chain links TRBV7-9 to TRBJ1-4; D remains ambiguous. Between the trimmed V and J ends, which lost 5 bases and 0 bases, there was a span of 10 bases. The germline CDR1 and CDR2 sequences are SEHNR and FQNEAQ (reference sequence). The CDR3 covers 15 residues. The CDR3 nucleotides read TGTGCCAGCAGCGGTGATCGGGCAACTAATGAAAAACTGTTTTTT. As protein: CASSGDRATNEKLFF.

Comments on this clone: The junction departs from germline at one end; a sequencing error may be responsible. This chain joins TRBV7-9 and TRBJ1-2, with 8 nucleotides matching TRBD1. This CDR3 has 13 amino acids. Germline CDR1 is SEHNR and CDR2 is FQNEAQ (reference sequence). The CDR3 loop reads CSSSLQGVYGYTF. For the CDR3, the DNA is TGTTCCAGCAGCCTACAGGGGGTCTATGGCTACACCTTC.

The chain uses TRBV6-1 and TRBJ2-7, with D possibly being TRBD1 (5 bases). V was trimmed by 0 bases and J by 6 bases, leaving 21 bases between them. This CDR3 comprises 17 residues. Per germline, CDR1 MNHNS and CDR2 SASEGT. CDR3 loop: CASSEAQAGSYLGEQYF. The CDR3 DNA reads TGTGCCAGCAGTGAAGCGCAGGCAGGGTCATATTTGGGCGAGCAGTACTTC.

This rearrangement joins TRBV5-1 to TRBJ2-3; 9 positions agree with TRBD2. The CDR3 contains 15 residues. Trimming cost V 7 bases and J 1 base; bases outside gene matches: 7. Germline loops: CDR1 SGHRS, CDR2 YFSETQ. CDR3 loop: CASLASGERTDTQYF. DNA of the CDR3: TGCGCCAGCCTGGCTAGCGGGGAGCGCACAGATACGCAGTATTTT.

This sequence joins TRBV18 and TRBJ1-1; a possible D gene is TRBD1 (5 bases). Germline V gene sequence: CDR1 KGHSH, CDR2 LQKENI. This CDR3 has 14 residues. V lost 0 bases and J 5 bases, leaving 10 bases between the germline ends. Here the CDR3 DNA reads TGTGCCAGCTCACCACCGGGGGGAGGAACTGAAGCTTTCTTT. It codes for CASSPPGGGTEAFF. The whole variable domain, filled in from reference TRBV18 and TRBJ1-1, reads NAGVMQNPRHLVRRRGQEARLRCSPMKGHSHVYWYRQLPEEGLKFMVYLQKENIIDESGMPKERFSAEFPKEGPSILRIQQVVRGDSAAYFCASSPPGGGTEAFFGQGTRLTVV.

This sequence joins TRBV5-1 and TRBJ2-7; TRBD2 is a possible D gene (5 bases). Germline V CDR1 and CDR2: SGHRS, YFSETQ. The CDR3 contains 12 residues. Deletions cut 4 bases from V and 0 bases from J, with 5 bases between. CDR3 region: CASSGSSYEQYF. DNA for the CDR3: TGCGCCAGCAGCGGGAGCTCCTACGAGCAGTACTTC.

The chain uses TRBV29-1 and TRBJ2-2, with D perhaps matching TRBD1 (5 bases). CDR1 and CDR2 (germline): SQVTM, ANQGSEA. V lost 5 bases to trimming and J lost 5 bases, with 9 bases between them. CDR3 length: 12 residues. The CDR3 region is CSVFKGTGELFF. In DNA form, the CDR3 reads TGCAGCGTTTTTAAGGGGACCGGGGAGCTGTTTTTT.

The chain joins TRBV30 to TRBJ2-7, with TRBD1 matching over 8 bases. Germline V lookup: CDR1 GTSNPN, CDR2 SVGIG (reference sequence). V lost 5 bases, J lost 6 bases, and 6 bases stayed unmatched. CDR3 length: 12 residues. CDR3 protein: CAWGRQGTEQYF. The CDR3 DNA reads as TGTGCCTGGGGGAGACAGGGGACCGAGCAGTACTTC. Variable domain in full (rest from reference TRBV30 and TRBJ2-7): SQTIHQWPATLVQPVGSPLSLECTVEGTSNPNLYWYRQAAGRGLQLLFYSVGIGQISSEVPQNLSASRPQDRQFILSSKKLLLSDSGFYLCAWGRQGTEQYFGPGTRLTVT.

The chain links TRBV7-9 to TRBJ1-1, with unresolved D. CDR1 and CDR2 (germline): SEHNR, FQNEAQ (reference sequence). V was clipped by 8 bases and J by 3 bases, with 13 bases between them. The CDR3 covers 13 residues. In DNA, the CDR3 is TGTGCCAGCCAATCTGGAGGTGACACTGAAGCTTTCTTT. Protein sequence: CASQSGGDTEAFF.